Sequencing of this TCR beta chain was carried out in a study of control samples from healthy donors and cancer patients. The CDR3 totals 14 residues. Germline V gene data show CDR1 as SEHNR and CDR2 as FQNEAQ (reference sequence). V dropped 0 bases and J dropped 5 bases, with 7 bases sitting between them. The data were produced by immunoSEQ multiplex PCR, yet TCRdb's version contains in-frame clones alone and is incomplete. This table has some 220,000 clones, around 94% appearing once. This sequence originates from a man aged 45-60 years in good health. This chain joins TRBV7-9 and TRBJ1-4; D unresolved. Sequenced material: blood. CDR3 in DNA: TGTGCCAGCAGCTTAGCGGGCCTCAATGAAAAACTGTTTTTT. It yields the protein CASSLAGLNEKLFF.